Shown below are 6 T cell receptor beta chains from a single sample sequenced in a study of blood T cell repertoires in COVID-19. TCRdb's table, derived via immunoSEQ multiplex PCR, lists solely in-frame clones and lacks some. The data contain around 390,000 clones, about 83% of them singletons. The sample was PBMCs or T cells enriched from blood (not recorded which). These receptors all stem from a woman between 45 and 60 years old who had recovered from COVID-19.

This clone was counted only a few times. The chain employs TRBV3-1 (or the pseudogene TRBV3-2) and TRBJ2-7, with 8 bases identical to TRBD2. V was pared by 4 bases and J by 1 base, with 12 bases of the junction left unmatched. CDR1 LGHDT and CDR2 YNNKEL come from the germline V gene (reference sequence). The CDR3 is 17 residues long. In DNA form, the CDR3 reads TGTGCCAGCAGCCGTAGCTCTGCGGGGGGCGATTCCTACGAGCAGTACTTC. This translates into CASSRSSAGGDSYEQYF.

The CDR3 region is CASSYTQGAQPQHF. CDR3 bases: TGTGCCAGCAGTTACACACAGGGGGCTCAGCCCCAGCATTTT. The rearrangement joins TRBV6-5 to TRBJ1-5, with 9 bases lining up with TRBD1. In germline, CDR1 is MNHEY, CDR2 SVGAGI. This CDR3 has 14 residues. The trim removed 2 bases at V and 6 bases at J, leaving 2 bases unmatched.

The chain couples TRBV2 to TRBJ1-6, with 7 bases fitting TRBD1. Germline CDR1 is SNHLY and CDR2 is FYNNEI. The CDR3 has 15 residues. V shed 6 bases and J 7 bases; nucleotides not matched to a gene: 9. The CDR3 DNA sequence: TGTGCCAGCAGAGACCGGGACAGCGTAAATTCACCCCTCCACTTT. Protein product: CASRDRDSVNSPLHF.

CDR3 nucleotide sequence: TGCGCCAGCAGCCAACGAACTAGCGGGTACTACAATGAGCAGTTCTTC. It is translated as CASSQRTSGYYNEQFF. The rearrangement joins TRBV4-1 to TRBJ2-1; TRBD2 agrees at 9 bases. V shed 2 bases and J 3 bases; nucleotides not matched to a gene: 5. CDR1 is MGHRA, CDR2 YSYEKL, per germline. The CDR3 contains 16 residues.

Comments on this clone: Mismatch with germline at one junction end may stem from a read error. DNA of the CDR3: TGTGCTAGCAGCCCCCTGGGAGGACTAGCTAAGAATGAGCAGTTCTTC. The encoded protein is CASSPLGGLAKNEQFF. V usage is TRBV7-7 and J usage is TRBJ2-1; 8 bases fit TRBD2. The CDR3 is made up of 16 amino acids. From germline, CDR1 is SSHAT and CDR2 FNYEAQ (reference sequence).

The rearrangement joins TRBV11-1 to TRBJ2-7, with a possible D match to TRBD1 (5 bases). CDR3 length equals 15 residues. Germline loops: CDR1 SGHAT, CDR2 FQDESV (reference sequence). V lost 5 bases and J lost 0, with 14 bases in between. As DNA, the CDR3 is TGTGCCAGCAGCCGCACTGGTGGGGCCTCCTACGAGCAGTACTTC. Its protein product is CASSRTGGASYEQYF. The whole variable domain, remainder taken from reference TRBV11-1 and TRBJ2-7, is EAEVAQSPRYKITEKSQAVAFWCDPISGHATLYWYRQILGQGPELLVQFQDESVVDDSQLPKDRFSAERLKGVDSTLKIQPAELGDSAMYLCASSRTGGASYEQYFGPGTRLTVT.